The sequence of this TCR beta chain was determined in a study of blood T cell repertoires in COVID-19. Using immunoSEQ multiplex PCR, the repertoire was profiled, and TCRdb retains in-frame clones only, with some absent. The top ten clones hold around 39% of a sample with 90,000 to 100,000 clones, about 85% of them seen once. The CDR3 totals 15 residues. V trimming: 4 bases; J trimming: 3 bases; junction bases outside the gene matches: 9. The germline V gene encodes CDR1 SNHLY and CDR2 FYNNEI. The receptor's source is a man older than 75 with acute or convalescent COVID-19. V is TRBV2 and J is TRBJ2-7; 7 positions match TRBD1. Sequencing input: peripheral blood. The CDR3 loop is CASSGGQPFYYEQYF. The CDR3 nucleotides are TGTGCCAGCAGTGGGGGACAGCCTTTTTACTACGAGCAGTACTTC.